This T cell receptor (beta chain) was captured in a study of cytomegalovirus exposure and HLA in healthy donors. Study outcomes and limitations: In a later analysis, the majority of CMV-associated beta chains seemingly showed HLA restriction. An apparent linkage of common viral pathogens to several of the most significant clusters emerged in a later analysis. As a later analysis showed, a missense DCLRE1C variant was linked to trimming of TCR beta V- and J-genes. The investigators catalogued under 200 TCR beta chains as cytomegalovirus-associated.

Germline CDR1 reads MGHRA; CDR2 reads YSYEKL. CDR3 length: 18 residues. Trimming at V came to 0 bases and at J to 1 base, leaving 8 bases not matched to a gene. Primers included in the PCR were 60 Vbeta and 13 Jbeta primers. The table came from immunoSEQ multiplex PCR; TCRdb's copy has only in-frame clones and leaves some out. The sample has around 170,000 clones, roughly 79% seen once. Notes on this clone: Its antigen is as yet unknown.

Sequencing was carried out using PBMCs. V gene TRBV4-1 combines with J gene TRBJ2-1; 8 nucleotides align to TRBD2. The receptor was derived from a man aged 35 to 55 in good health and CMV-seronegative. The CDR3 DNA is TGCGCCAGCAGCCAAGATCTCGGGCGGGAGGCTTCCTACAATGAGCAGTTCTTC. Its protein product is CASSQDLGREASYNEQFF.